This TCR beta chain was observed in a study of control samples from healthy donors and cancer patients. The CDR3 is made up of 14 amino acids. V was pared by 5 bases and J by 7 bases, with 5 bases of the junction left unmatched. Looked up from germline, CDR1 is SGHTA and CDR2 is FQGNSA. Generated by immunoSEQ multiplex PCR, the TCRdb table keeps only in-frame clones and is missing some. The profile covers approximately 79,000 clones, with over 75% appearing a single time and under 7.5% taken by the ten largest. The sample was blood. The receptor was derived from a man in his fifties or sixties in good health. The V gene is TRBV7-2, the J gene TRBJ2-2; 9 nucleotides align to TRBD2. The CDR3 sequence: CASSPGLAFGELFF. The CDR3 DNA reads as TGTGCCAGCAGCCCGGGACTAGCTTTCGGGGAGCTGTTTTTT.